Here is one T cell receptor (beta chain) with its context. Clones were read by immunoSEQ multiplex PCR, and TCRdb kept only the in-frame ones, dropping some. The data show about 200,000 clones, 80% to 90% seen once. The sample comes from a study of blood T cell repertoires in COVID-19. The CDR3 runs to 15 residues. Germline loops: CDR1 SGHRS, CDR2 YFSETQ. The ends lost 4 bases at V and 3 bases at J; junction bases unmatched: 5. Sequencing was done on a sample of PBMCs or T cells enriched from blood (not recorded which). The rearrangement links TRBV5-1 to TRBJ2-3; 10 bases fit TRBD2. This clonotype originated in a woman between 35 and 50 years old with acute COVID-19. CDR3 residues: CASSIAGGSTDTQYF. The CDR3 DNA sequence: TGCGCCAGCAGCATAGCGGGAGGCTCAACAGATACGCAGTATTTT.